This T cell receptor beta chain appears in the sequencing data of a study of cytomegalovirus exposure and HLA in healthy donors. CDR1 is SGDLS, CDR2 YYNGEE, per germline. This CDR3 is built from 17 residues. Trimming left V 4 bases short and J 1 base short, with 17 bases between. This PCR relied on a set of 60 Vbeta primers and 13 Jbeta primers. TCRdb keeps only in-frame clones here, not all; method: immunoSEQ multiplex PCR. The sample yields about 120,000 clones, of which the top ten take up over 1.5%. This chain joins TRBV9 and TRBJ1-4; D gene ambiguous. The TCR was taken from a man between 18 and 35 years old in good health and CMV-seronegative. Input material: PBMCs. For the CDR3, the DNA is TGTGCCAGCAGCCCTACGGGGTTGGGGAAAACTAATGAAAAACTGTTTTTT. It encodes CASSPTGLGKTNEKLFF.